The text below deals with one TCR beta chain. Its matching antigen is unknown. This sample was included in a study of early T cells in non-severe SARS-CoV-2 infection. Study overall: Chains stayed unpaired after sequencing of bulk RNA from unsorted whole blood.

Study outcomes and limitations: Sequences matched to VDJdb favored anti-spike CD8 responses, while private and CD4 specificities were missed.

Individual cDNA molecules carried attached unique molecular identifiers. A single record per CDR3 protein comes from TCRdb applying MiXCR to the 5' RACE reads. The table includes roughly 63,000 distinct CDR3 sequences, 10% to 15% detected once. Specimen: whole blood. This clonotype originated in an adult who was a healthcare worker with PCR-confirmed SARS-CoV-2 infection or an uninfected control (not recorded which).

CDR3: CASSATTRSGTSGGFYQETQYF. The CDR3, as DNA: TGTGCCAGCAGCGCCACTACCCGTTCCGGGACTAGCGGGGGGTTCTACCAAGAGACCCAGTACTTC. The chain couples TRBV9 to TRBJ2-5; 15 bases fit TRBD2. Germline values: CDR1 SGDLS, CDR2 YYNGEE. The CDR3 length is 22 residues. With V trimmed by 3 bases and J by 0 bases, 18 bases remained unmatched.